A selection of T cell receptor beta chains follows, all from one sample in a study of cytomegalovirus exposure and HLA in healthy donors. Only in-frame clones appear in the TCRdb table, and some are missing; sequencing was by immunoSEQ multiplex PCR. The table records over 150,000 clones, approximately 70% of them present only once. Sequencing used PBMCs. Receptor source: a woman aged 25 to 39 in good health and CMV-seropositive. The CDR3 runs from the conserved cysteine through the conserved F or W. The D gene is left open where the match is weak. Only some rows state a clone size, as once, few, many or a class for expanded clones.

D: TRBD1
J: TRBJ1-2
length: 18
V: TRBV28
size: NA
CDR3: CASSLLRQGALANYGYTF
DNA: TGTGCCAGCAGTTTATTGAGACAGGGGGCCCTAGCTAACTATGGCTACACCTTC

D: NA
J: TRBJ1-5
length: 14
V: TRBV28
size: few
CDR3: CASSFPYSNQPQHF
DNA: TGTGCCAGCAGTTTTCCCTATAGCAATCAGCCCCAGCATTTT

D: NA
J: TRBJ2-1
length: 17
V: TRBV15
size: NA
CDR3: CATSRQTGTGAGNEQFF
DNA: TGTGCCACCAGCCGGCAAACCGGGACTGGGGCGGGGAATGAGCAGTTCTTC

D: TRBD2
J: TRBJ2-3
length: 15
V: TRBV5-4
size: once
CDR3: CASSFGLAGTGTQYF
DNA: TGTGCCAGCAGCTTTGGGCTAGCGGGTACAGGCACGCAGTATTTT

D: NA
J: TRBJ2-6
length: 16
V: TRBV6-4
size: few
CDR3: CASSDRGASGANVLTF
DNA: TGTGCCAGCAGTGACAGGGGCGCCTCTGGGGCCAACGTCCTGACTTTC

D: TRBD1
J: TRBJ2-7
length: 15
V: TRBV6-1
size: NA
CDR3: CASSELWDRVHEQYF
DNA: TGTGCCAGCAGTGAATTGTGGGACAGGGTCCACGAGCAGTACTTC

D: TRBD2
J: TRBJ2-4
length: 17
V: TRBV19
size: few
CDR3: CASSTRGLAGGENIQYF
DNA: TGTGCCAGTAGTACCCGGGGACTAGCGGGAGGGGAAAACATTCAGTACTTC

D: TRBD1
J: TRBJ1-1
length: 13
V: TRBV4-1
size: NA
CDR3: CASSQGQGTEAFF
DNA: TGCGCCAGCAGCCAAGGACAGGGCACTGAAGCTTTCTTT

D: NA
J: TRBJ2-1
length: 15
V: TRBV19
size: NA
CDR3: CASTPRHTSYNEQFF
DNA: TGTGCCAGTACCCCCCGACATACCTCCTACAATGAGCAGTTCTTC

D: NA
J: TRBJ2-1
length: 13
V: TRBV7-8
size: NA
CDR3: CASSLGGSNEQFF
DNA: TGTGCCAGCAGCTTAGGAGGCAGCAATGAGCAGTTCTTC

D: NA
J: TRBJ2-7
length: 14
V: TRBV18
size: NA
CDR3: CASSPPGRPYEQYF
DNA: TGTGCCAGCTCACCCCCAGGGAGGCCCTACGAGCAGTACTTC

D: NA
J: TRBJ2-7
length: 13
V: TRBV4-1
size: NA
CDR3: CASSHLDRREQYF
DNA: TGCGCCAGCAGCCACCTCGACAGGCGCGAGCAGTACTTC

D: TRBD1
J: TRBJ2-5
length: 12
V: TRBV10-3
size: NA
CDR3: CAISAQGETQYF
DNA: TGTGCCATTTCGGCACAGGGGGAGACCCAGTACTTC

D: NA
J: TRBJ2-7
length: 17
V: TRBV28
size: NA
CDR3: CASSLYWSSPQTYEQYF
DNA: TGTGCCAGCAGTTTATATTGGTCTTCACCACAAACCTACGAGCAGTACTTC

D: NA
J: TRBJ2-2
length: 15
V: TRBV11-2
size: NA
CDR3: CASSPPLQGSGELFF
DNA: TGTGCCAGTTCACCTCCTTTACAGGGCAGCGGGGAGCTGTTTTTT

D: NA
J: TRBJ2-7
length: 13
V: TRBV6-1
size: NA
CDR3: CASSEHRSYEQYF
DNA: TGTGCCAGCAGTGAGCACAGATCCTACGAGCAGTACTTC

D: NA
J: TRBJ2-2
length: 13
V: TRBV15
size: NA
CDR3: CATSRGRVGELFF
DNA: TGTGCCACCAGCAGGGGCAGGGTCGGGGAGCTGTTTTTT

D: TRBD2
J: TRBJ2-3
length: 15
V: TRBV29-1
size: NA
CDR3: CSVDGSPGGADTQYF
DNA: TGCAGCGTTGACGGCTCCCCGGGGGGTGCAGATACGCAGTATTTT

D: NA
J: TRBJ1-5
length: 14
V: TRBV28
size: NA
CDR3: CASSFRGFYQPQHF
DNA: TGTGCCAGCAGTTTCCGGGGATTCTATCAGCCCCAGCATTTT

D: NA
J: TRBJ1-2
length: 16
V: TRBV5-6
size: NA
CDR3: CASSLGEGPYNYGYTF
DNA: TGTGCCAGCAGCTTGGGGGAGGGCCCTTATAACTATGGCTACACCTTC

D: NA
J: TRBJ2-2
length: 15
V: TRBV18
size: NA
CDR3: CASSLSQTNTGELFF
DNA: TGTGCCAGCTCACTTTCACAAACCAACACCGGGGAGCTGTTTTTT

D: NA
J: TRBJ2-5
length: 12
V: TRBV27
size: NA
CDR3: CASSDSPGTQYF
DNA: TGTGCCAGCAGTGACAGCCCCGGGACCCAGTACTTC

D: TRBD2
J: TRBJ2-1
length: 17
V: TRBV7-2
size: few
CDR3: CASSFSPPAGEKNEQFF
DNA: TGTGCCAGCAGCTTCAGCCCCCCAGCGGGAGAAAAGAATGAGCAGTTCTTC

D: NA
J: TRBJ2-1
length: 15
V: TRBV27
size: NA
CDR3: CASSYYREPYNEQFF
DNA: TGTGCCAGCAGTTATTACCGGGAGCCCTACAATGAGCAGTTCTTC

D: NA
J: TRBJ1-4
length: 15
V: TRBV2
size: few
CDR3: CASSEGGRGNEKLFF
DNA: TGTGCCAGCAGTGAAGGTGGGAGGGGTAATGAAAAACTGTTTTTT

D: NA
J: TRBJ2-2
length: 14
V: TRBV28
size: few
CDR3: CASSLPLTSGELFF
DNA: TGTGCCAGCAGTTTACCCTTAACTTCCGGGGAGCTGTTTTTT

D: NA
J: TRBJ1-1
length: 14
V: TRBV5-1
size: NA
CDR3: CASSRSNMNTEAFF
DNA: TGCGCCAGCAGCAGGAGTAACATGAACACTGAAGCTTTCTTT

D: TRBD2
J: TRBJ2-2
length: 16
V: TRBV11-2
size: NA
CDR3: CASSRPGRGGAGELFF
DNA: TGTGCCAGCAGCCGACCGGGCCGGGGAGGGGCCGGGGAGCTGTTTTTT

D: TRBD2
J: TRBJ2-3
length: 15
V: TRBV27
size: NA
CDR3: CASFPTSASTDTQYF
DNA: TGTGCCAGCTTCCCGACTAGCGCCAGCACAGATACGCAGTATTTT

D: TRBD2
J: TRBJ2-7
length: 15
V: TRBV28
size: NA
CDR3: CASLGTSPLFYEQYF
DNA: TGTGCCAGCCTAGGGACTAGCCCACTTTTCTACGAGCAGTACTTC

D: TRBD1
J: TRBJ2-5
length: 17
V: TRBV5-1
size: NA
CDR3: CASSLGEVGTALGTQYF
DNA: TGCGCCAGCAGCTTGGGGGAAGTCGGGACAGCCCTAGGGACCCAGTACTTC

D: TRBD1
J: TRBJ2-3
length: 14
V: TRBV5-1
size: NA
CDR3: CASSLGTGGDTQYF
DNA: TGCGCCAGCAGCTTGGGGACAGGGGGAGATACGCAGTATTTT

D: NA
J: TRBJ2-7
length: 10
V: TRBV5-1
size: NA
CDR3: CASSQYEQYF
DNA: TGCGCCAGCAGCCAGTACGAGCAGTACTTC

D: TRBD2
J: TRBJ2-7
length: 16
V: TRBV10-3
size: NA
CDR3: CAISDPPAGGSGEQYF
DNA: TGTGCCATCAGTGACCCACCAGCGGGGGGGTCTGGCGAGCAGTACTTC

D: TRBD1
J: TRBJ2-7
length: 11
V: TRBV10-3
size: NA
CDR3: CTISNRGEQYF
DNA: TGTACCATCAGCAACAGGGGCGAGCAGTACTTC

D: TRBD2
J: TRBJ2-2
length: 16
V: TRBV27
size: NA
CDR3: CASSSGLAGVTGELFF
DNA: TGTGCCAGCAGTTCGGGACTAGCGGGAGTCACCGGGGAGCTGTTTTTT

D: NA
J: TRBJ2-7
length: 13
V: TRBV2
size: NA
CDR3: CASSALPAYEQYF
DNA: TGTGCCAGCAGTGCTCTTCCGGCCTACGAGCAGTACTTC

D: TRBD1
J: TRBJ1-1
length: 15
V: TRBV27
size: NA
CDR3: CASSFYGNRGSEAFF
DNA: TGTGCCAGCAGTTTCTACGGGAACAGGGGATCTGAAGCTTTCTTT

D: NA
J: TRBJ2-7
length: 13
V: TRBV15
size: NA
CDR3: CATSRTTSVEQYF
DNA: TGTGCCACCAGCAGGACTACATCTGTTGAGCAGTACTTC

D: TRBD1
J: TRBJ1-4
length: 16
V: TRBV12-5
size: few
CDR3: CASGLVEGGVDEKLFF
DNA: TGTGCTAGTGGTTTGGTAGAAGGGGGCGTCGATGAAAAACTGTTTTTT

D: TRBD2
J: TRBJ2-1
length: 15
V: TRBV6-4
size: NA
CDR3: CASSEALAGGNEQFF
DNA: TGTGCCAGCAGTGAGGCCCTAGCGGGAGGGAATGAGCAGTTCTTC

D: NA
J: TRBJ2-7
length: 14
V: TRBV5-6
size: few
CDR3: CASSPEGASYEQYF
DNA: TGTGCCAGCAGCCCGGAGGGGGCCTCCTACGAGCAGTACTTC

D: TRBD2
J: TRBJ2-7
length: 13
V: TRBV5-4
size: NA
CDR3: CASSGSSGSEQYF
DNA: TGTGCCAGCAGCGGGTCTAGCGGGAGCGAGCAGTACTTC

D: TRBD2
J: TRBJ2-3
length: 19
V: TRBV7-2
size: NA
CDR3: CASSLPSGSEGGYTDTQYF
DNA: TGTGCCAGCAGCCTTCCTAGCGGGAGCGAGGGGGGTTACACAGATACGCAGTATTTT

D: NA
J: TRBJ2-5
length: 14
V: TRBV28
size: few
CDR3: CASSVDSRSRTQYF
DNA: TGTGCCAGCAGTGTGGATAGCCGGTCGCGGACCCAGTACTTC

D: TRBD2
J: TRBJ2-3
length: 17
V: TRBV7-2
size: NA
CDR3: CASSLRIAGGPEDTQYF
DNA: TGTGCCAGCAGCTTAAGAATAGCGGGAGGGCCGGAAGATACGCAGTATTTT

D: TRBD2
J: TRBJ2-7
length: 14
V: TRBV19
size: NA
CDR3: CASSKGLAAYEQYF
DNA: TGTGCCAGTAGTAAGGGACTAGCCGCCTACGAGCAGTACTTC

D: NA
J: TRBJ1-5
length: 13
V: TRBV5-1
size: NA
CDR3: CASFRAGHQPQHF
DNA: TGCGCCAGCTTCCGGGCAGGGCATCAGCCCCAGCATTTT

D: NA
J: TRBJ1-3
length: 19
V: TRBV7-9
size: NA
CDR3: CASSLYSGLGMFAGNTIYF
DNA: TGTGCCAGCAGCTTATATTCAGGTTTGGGTATGTTCGCTGGAAACACCATATATTTT

D: NA
J: TRBJ2-7
length: 13
V: TRBV28
size: few
CDR3: CASSLNRFYEQYF
DNA: TGTGCCAGCAGTCTAAACCGGTTCTACGAGCAGTACTTC

D: TRBD2
J: TRBJ2-2
length: 17
V: TRBV27
size: NA
CDR3: CASSLSREGPGTGELFF
DNA: TGTGCCAGCAGTTTATCTCGGGAGGGCCCCGGGACCGGGGAGCTGTTTTTT

D: NA
J: TRBJ2-1
length: 15
V: TRBV27
size: NA
CDR3: CASSLGTAGGTEQFF
DNA: TGTGCCAGCAGTCTCGGGACAGCGGGCGGCACTGAGCAGTTCTTC

D: NA
J: TRBJ2-5
length: 15
V: TRBV28
size: NA
CDR3: CASSPYGVAQETQYF
DNA: TGTGCCAGCAGTCCATACGGGGTAGCGCAAGAGACCCAGTACTTC

D: NA
J: TRBJ1-1
length: 12
V: TRBV5-4
size: once
CDR3: CASYAVNTEAFF
DNA: TGTGCCTCCTATGCGGTAAACACTGAAGCTTTCTTT

D: NA
J: TRBJ1-2
length: 13
V: TRBV7-2
size: once
CDR3: CASSLLAGYGYTF
DNA: TGTGCCAGCAGCTTGCTAGCTGGCTATGGCTACACCTTC